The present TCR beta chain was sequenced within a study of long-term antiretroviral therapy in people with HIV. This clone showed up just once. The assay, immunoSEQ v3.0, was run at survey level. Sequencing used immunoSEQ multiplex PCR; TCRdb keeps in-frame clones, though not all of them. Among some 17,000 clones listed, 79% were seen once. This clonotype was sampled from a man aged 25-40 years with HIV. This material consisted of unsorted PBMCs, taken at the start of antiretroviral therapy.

This chain's CDR3 is CASSVAGGSANEQFF. The CDR3 nucleotides are TGTGCCAGCAGCGTAGCGGGGGGGTCAGCGAATGAGCAGTTCTTC. V is TRBV9 and J is TRBJ2-1; 8 bases agree with TRBD2. CDR3 length equals 15 residues. The V gene end was trimmed by 0 bases and the J gene end by 7 bases; junction bases not matched to a gene: 6. Germline CDR1 SGDLS, CDR2 YYNGEE.